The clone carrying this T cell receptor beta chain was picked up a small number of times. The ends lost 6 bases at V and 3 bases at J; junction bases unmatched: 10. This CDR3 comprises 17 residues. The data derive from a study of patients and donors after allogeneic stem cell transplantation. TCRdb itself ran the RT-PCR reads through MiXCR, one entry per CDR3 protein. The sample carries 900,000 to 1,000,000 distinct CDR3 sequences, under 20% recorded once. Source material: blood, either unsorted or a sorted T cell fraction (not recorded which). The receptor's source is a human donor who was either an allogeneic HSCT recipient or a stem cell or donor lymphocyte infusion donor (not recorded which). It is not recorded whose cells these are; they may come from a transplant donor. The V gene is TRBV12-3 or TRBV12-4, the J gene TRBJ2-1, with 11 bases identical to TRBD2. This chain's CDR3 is CASSSVRTSGFYNEQFF. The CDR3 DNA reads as TGTGCCAGCAGCTCCGTGAGGACTAGCGGGTTCTACAATGAGCAGTTCTTC.